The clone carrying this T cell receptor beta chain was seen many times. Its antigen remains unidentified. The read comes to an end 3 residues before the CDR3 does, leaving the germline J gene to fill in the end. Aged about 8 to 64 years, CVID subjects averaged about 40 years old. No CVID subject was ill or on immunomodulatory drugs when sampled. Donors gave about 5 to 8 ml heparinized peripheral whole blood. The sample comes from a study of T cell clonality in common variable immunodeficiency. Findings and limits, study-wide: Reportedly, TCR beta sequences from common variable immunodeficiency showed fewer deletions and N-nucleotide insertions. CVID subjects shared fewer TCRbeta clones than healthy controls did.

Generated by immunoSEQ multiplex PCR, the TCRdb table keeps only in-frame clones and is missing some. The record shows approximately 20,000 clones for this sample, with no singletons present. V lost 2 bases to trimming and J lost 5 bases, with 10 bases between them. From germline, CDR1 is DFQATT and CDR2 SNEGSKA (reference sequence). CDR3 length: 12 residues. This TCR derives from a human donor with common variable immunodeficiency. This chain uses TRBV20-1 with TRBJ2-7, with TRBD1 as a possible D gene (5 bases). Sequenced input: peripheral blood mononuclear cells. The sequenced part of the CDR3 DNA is TGCAGTGCTAGAAGGGGCCCGGACGAG. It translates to CSARRGPDE. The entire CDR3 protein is CSARRGPDEQYF.